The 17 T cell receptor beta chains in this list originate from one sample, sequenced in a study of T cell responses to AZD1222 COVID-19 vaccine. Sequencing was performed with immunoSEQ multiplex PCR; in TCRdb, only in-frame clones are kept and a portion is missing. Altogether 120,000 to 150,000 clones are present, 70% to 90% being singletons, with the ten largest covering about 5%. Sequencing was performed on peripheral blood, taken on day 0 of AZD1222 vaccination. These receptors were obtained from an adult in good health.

The CDR3 sequence: CASSLDRAPTEAFF. CDR3 coding DNA: TGTGCCAGCAGCCTAGACAGGGCCCCTACTGAAGCTTTCTTT. The J gene is TRBJ1-1, the V gene TRBV4-2; 7 bases map to TRBD1. The CDR3 consists of 14 residues. Per germline, CDR1 LGHNA and CDR2 YNFKEQ. J was trimmed by 5 bases and V by 4 bases; bases with no gene match: 7.

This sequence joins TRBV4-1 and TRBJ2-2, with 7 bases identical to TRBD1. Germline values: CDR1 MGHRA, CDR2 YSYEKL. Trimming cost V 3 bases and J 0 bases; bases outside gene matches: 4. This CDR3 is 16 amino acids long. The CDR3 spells CASSHTGTANTGELFF. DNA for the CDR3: TGCGCCAGCAGCCACACCGGGACAGCGAACACCGGGGAGCTGTTTTTT.

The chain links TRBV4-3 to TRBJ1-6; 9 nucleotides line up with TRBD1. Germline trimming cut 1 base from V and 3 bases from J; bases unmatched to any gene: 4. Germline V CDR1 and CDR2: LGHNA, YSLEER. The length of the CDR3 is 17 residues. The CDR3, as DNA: TGCGCCAGCAGCCAAGGAGAGGGACAGGGCTATAATTCACCCCTCCACTTT. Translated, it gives CASSQGEGQGYNSPLHF.

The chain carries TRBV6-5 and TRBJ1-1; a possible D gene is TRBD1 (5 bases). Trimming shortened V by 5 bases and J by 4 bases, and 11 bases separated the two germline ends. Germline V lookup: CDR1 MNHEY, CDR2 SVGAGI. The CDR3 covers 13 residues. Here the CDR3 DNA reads TGTGCCAGCAGTACCCAGGGTTTCACTGAAGCTTTCTTT. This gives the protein CASSTQGFTEAFF.

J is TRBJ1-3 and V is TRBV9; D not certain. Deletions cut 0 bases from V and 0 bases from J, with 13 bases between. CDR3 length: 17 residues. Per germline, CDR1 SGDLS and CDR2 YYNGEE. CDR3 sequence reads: CASSVVDSVSSGNTIYF. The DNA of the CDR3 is TGTGCCAGCAGCGTAGTAGACTCGGTGAGCTCTGGAAACACCATATATTTT.

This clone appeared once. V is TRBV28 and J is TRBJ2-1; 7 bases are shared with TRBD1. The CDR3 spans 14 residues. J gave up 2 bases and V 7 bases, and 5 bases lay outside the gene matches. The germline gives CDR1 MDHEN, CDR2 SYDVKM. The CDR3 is CASKRQGTYNEQFF. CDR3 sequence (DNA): TGTGCCAGCAAGAGACAGGGCACCTACAATGAGCAGTTCTTC.

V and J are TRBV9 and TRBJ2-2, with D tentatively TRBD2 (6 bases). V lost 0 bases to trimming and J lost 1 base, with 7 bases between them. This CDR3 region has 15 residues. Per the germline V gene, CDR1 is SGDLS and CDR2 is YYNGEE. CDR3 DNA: TGTGCCAGCAGCGTAGCGGGACTGAACACCGGGGAGCTGTTTTTT. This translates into CASSVAGLNTGELFF.

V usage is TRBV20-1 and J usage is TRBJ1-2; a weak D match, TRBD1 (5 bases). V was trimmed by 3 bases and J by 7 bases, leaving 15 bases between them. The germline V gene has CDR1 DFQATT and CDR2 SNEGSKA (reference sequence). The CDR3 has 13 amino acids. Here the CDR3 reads CSASLQGASGYTF. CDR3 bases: TGCAGTGCTAGTTTGCAGGGAGCCTCTGGCTACACCTTC.

The CDR3 sequence: CASSPIGGAAYNEQFF. The CDR3 bases are TGTGCCAGCTCACCAATCGGCGGGGCCGCCTACAATGAGCAGTTCTTC. The V call is TRBV18, the J call TRBJ2-1; possibly TRBD2 for D (6 bases). Germline V gene lookup returns CDR1 KGHSH and CDR2 LQKENI. The CDR3 has 16 residues. Trimming pared 2 bases from V and 2 bases from J, leaving 13 bases between.

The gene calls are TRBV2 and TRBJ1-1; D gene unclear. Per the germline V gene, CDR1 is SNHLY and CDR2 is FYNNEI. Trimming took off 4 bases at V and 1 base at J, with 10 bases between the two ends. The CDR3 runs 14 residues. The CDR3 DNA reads TGTGCCAGCAGTGCTCTTACAGAGAACACTGAAGCTTTCTTT. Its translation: CASSALTENTEAFF. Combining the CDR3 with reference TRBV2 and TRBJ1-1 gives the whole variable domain EPEVTQTPSHQVTQMGQEVILRCVPISNHLYFYWYRQILGQKVEFLVSFYNNEISEKSEIFDDQFSVERPDGSNFTLKIRSTKLEDSAMYFCASSALTENTEAFFGQGTRLTVV.

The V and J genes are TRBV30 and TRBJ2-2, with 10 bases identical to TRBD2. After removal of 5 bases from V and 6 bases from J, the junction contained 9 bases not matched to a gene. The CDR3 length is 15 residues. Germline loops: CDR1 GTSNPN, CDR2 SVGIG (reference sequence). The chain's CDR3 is CAWAKAGGNPGELFF. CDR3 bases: TGTGCCTGGGCTAAAGCGGGAGGGAATCCCGGGGAGCTGTTTTTT.

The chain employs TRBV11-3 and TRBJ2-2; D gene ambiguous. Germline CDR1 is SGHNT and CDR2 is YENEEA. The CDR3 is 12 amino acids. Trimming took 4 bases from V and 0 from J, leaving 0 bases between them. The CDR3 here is CASSSNTGELFF. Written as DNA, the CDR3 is TGTGCCAGCAGCTCGAACACCGGGGAGCTGTTTTTT.

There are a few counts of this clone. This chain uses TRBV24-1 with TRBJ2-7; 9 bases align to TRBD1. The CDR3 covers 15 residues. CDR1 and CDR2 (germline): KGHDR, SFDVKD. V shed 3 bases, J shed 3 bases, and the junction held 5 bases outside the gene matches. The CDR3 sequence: CATSDPGQGYYEQYF. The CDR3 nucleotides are TGTGCCACCAGTGATCCGGGACAGGGTTACTACGAGCAGTACTTC.

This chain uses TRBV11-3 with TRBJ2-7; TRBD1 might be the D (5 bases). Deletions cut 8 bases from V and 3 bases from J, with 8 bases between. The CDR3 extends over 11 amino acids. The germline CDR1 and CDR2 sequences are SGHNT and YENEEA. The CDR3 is CASAGIYEQYF. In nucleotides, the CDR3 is TGTGCCAGCGCAGGGATCTACGAGCAGTACTTC.

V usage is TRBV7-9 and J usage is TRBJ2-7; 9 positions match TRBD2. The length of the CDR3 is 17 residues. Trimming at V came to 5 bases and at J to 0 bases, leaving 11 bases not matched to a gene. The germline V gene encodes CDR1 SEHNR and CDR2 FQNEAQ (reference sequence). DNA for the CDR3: TGTGCCAGCAGCAAACTTACTACTAGCGGGCCCTCCTACGAGCAGTACTTC. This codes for CASSKLTTSGPSYEQYF.

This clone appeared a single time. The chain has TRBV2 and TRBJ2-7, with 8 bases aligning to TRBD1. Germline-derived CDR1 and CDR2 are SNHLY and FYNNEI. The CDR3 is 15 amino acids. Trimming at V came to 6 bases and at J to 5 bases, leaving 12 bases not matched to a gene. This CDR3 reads CASRTHGTGTDEQYF. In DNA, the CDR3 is TGTGCCAGCAGAACGCACGGGACAGGCACTGACGAGCAGTACTTC.

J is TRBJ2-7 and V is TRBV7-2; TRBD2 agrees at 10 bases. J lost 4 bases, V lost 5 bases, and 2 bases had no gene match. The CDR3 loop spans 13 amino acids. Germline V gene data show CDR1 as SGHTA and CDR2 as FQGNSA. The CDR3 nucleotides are TGTGCCAGCAGCCCGACTAGCGGGTACGAGCAGTACTTC. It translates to CASSPTSGYEQYF.